One and the same sample provided the 3 T cell receptor beta chains below, sequenced in a study of technical replicates of blood from a few donors listed by TCRdb under 2017. Library prep was done by the immunoSEQ multiplex PCR assay. The source is immuneACCESS, and TCRdb retained only in-frame sequences with V and J called. Part of the clones is not carried over; for the studies checked, unresolved V genes explain less than half of this, and the remainder is unexplained. This sample comprises nearly 80,000 clones, 85% to 95% of them detected only once. The top ten hold more than 0.3% of the sample. Material for sequencing was T cells isolated from PBMCs. The receptors stem from a human donor in good health.

This sequence joins TRBV7-3 and TRBJ1-2; tentative D call: TRBD1 (6 bases). The CDR3 covers 13 residues. The V end was cut by 5 bases, the J end by 4 bases, with 11 bases between. The V gene's germline CDR1 is SGHTA and CDR2 FQGTGA. For the CDR3, the DNA is TGTGCCAGCAGCCTAGGACAGTCCTATGGCTACACCTTC. Translating it yields CASSLGQSYGYTF.

V and J are TRBV7-3 and TRBJ2-1; 11 bases map to TRBD2. Per the germline V gene, CDR1 is SGHTA and CDR2 is FQGTGA. With V trimmed by 1 base and J by 3 bases, 14 bases remained unmatched. CDR3 length: 20 residues. The CDR3 reads CASSLIPGLVGTSGYNEQFF. CDR3 sequence (DNA): TGTGCCAGCAGCTTAATCCCCGGGCTAGTCGGGACTAGCGGCTACAATGAGCAGTTCTTC.

CDR3 sequence: CASSLAGQNSKAFF. CDR3 in DNA: TGCGCCAGCAGCTTGGCTGGACAAAATTCGAAGGCTTTCTTT. The chain couples TRBV5-1 to TRBJ1-1, with D perhaps TRBD1 (5 bases). Germline CDR1 is SGHRS and CDR2 is YFSETQ. Trimming removed 0 bases from V and 11 bases from J, with 17 bases in between. The length of the CDR3 is 14 residues.